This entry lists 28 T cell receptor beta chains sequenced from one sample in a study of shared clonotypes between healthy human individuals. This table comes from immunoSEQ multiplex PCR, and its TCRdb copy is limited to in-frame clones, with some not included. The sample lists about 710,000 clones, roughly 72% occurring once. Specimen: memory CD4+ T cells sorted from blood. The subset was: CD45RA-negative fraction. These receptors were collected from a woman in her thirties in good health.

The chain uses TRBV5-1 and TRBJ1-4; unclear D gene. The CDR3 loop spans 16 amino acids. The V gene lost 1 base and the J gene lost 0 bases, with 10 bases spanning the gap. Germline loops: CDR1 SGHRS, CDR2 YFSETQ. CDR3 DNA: TGCGCCAGCAGCTTGATCTACAGCTCAACTAATGAAAAACTGTTTTTT. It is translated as CASSLIYSSTNEKLFF.

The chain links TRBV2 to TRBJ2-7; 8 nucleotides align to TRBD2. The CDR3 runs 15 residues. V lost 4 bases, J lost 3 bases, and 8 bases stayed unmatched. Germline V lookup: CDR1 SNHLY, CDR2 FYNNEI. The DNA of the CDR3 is TGTGCCAGCAGTGTCGGGAGCGGGAGAGGCTACGAGCAGTACTTC. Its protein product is CASSVGSGRGYEQYF.

The CDR3 DNA reads TGTGCCAGCAAACCAAGCAGGGGACAGGGTAATTACGAGCAGTACTTC. It specifies CASKPSRGQGNYEQYF. V and J are TRBV28 and TRBJ2-7; 9 bases match TRBD1. Per germline, CDR1 MDHEN and CDR2 SYDVKM. The CDR3 runs 16 residues. V shed 7 bases and J 4 bases; nucleotides not matched to a gene: 14.

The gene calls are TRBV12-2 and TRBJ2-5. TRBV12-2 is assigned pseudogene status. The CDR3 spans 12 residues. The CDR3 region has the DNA TGTGCAAGTCGCTTAAACGTAGAGACCCAGTACTTC. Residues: CASRLNVETQYF.

In DNA form, the CDR3 reads TGTGCCAGCAGCGTTCAAGGACAAGGGGTTGTTCAGTTCTTC. Its protein is CASSVQGQGVVQFF. The chain joins TRBV7-2 to TRBJ2-1; possible D gene TRBD1, 5 bases. V lost 5 bases and J lost 13, with 21 bases in between. The CDR3 consists of 14 residues. Germline CDR1 and CDR2: SGHTA and FQGNSA. Filled out from reference TRBV7-2 and TRBJ2-1, the complete variable domain reads GAGVSQSPSNKVTEKGKDVELRCDPISGHTALYWYRQSLGQGLEFLIYFQGNSAPDKSGLPSDRFSAERTGGSVSTLTIQRTQQEDSAVYLCASSVQGQGVVQFFGPGTRLTVL.

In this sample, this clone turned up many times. The CDR3 is CAWSVRWDRGGKTEAFF. In nucleotides, the CDR3 is TGTGCCTGGAGTGTACGGTGGGACAGGGGCGGTAAAACTGAAGCTTTCTTT. V and J are TRBV30 and TRBJ1-1; 10 bases match TRBD1. V lost 0 bases, J lost 5 bases, and 12 bases stayed unmatched. The germline V gene encodes CDR1 GTSNPN and CDR2 SVGIG (reference sequence). There are 17 residues in the CDR3. The full variable domain, its missing parts supplied by reference TRBV30 and TRBJ1-1, is SQTIHQWPATLVQPVGSPLSLECTVEGTSNPNLYWYRQAAGRGLQLLFYSVGIGQISSEVPQNLSASRPQDRQFILSSKKLLLSDSGFYLCAWSVRWDRGGKTEAFFGQGTRLTVV.

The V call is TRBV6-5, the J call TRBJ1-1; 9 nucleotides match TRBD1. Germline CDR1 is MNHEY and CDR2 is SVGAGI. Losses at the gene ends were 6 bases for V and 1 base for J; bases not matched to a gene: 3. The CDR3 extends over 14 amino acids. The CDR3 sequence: CASRQGAENTEAFF. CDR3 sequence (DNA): TGTGCCAGCAGACAGGGGGCTGAGAACACTGAAGCTTTCTTT.

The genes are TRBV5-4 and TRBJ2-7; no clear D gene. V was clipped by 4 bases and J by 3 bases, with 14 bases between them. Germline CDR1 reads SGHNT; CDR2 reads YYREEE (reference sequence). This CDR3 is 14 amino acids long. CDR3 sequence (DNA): TGTGCCAGCAGCCCGTGGAACGAGGACTACGAGCAGTACTTC. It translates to CASSPWNEDYEQYF.

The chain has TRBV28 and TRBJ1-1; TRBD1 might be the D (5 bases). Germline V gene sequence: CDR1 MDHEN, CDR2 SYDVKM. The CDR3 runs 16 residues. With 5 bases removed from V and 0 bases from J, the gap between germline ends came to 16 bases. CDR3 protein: CASSPRLGVMNTEAFF. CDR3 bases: TGTGCCAGCAGTCCACGTCTGGGGGTTATGAACACTGAAGCTTTCTTT.

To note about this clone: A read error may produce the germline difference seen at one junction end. The CDR3 here is CLAGSTYNEQFF. CDR3 DNA sequence: TGTTTAGCCGGGAGCACCTACAATGAGCAGTTCTTC. The chain has TRBV29-1 and TRBJ2-1, with D perhaps TRBD2 (6 bases). The CDR3 length is 12 residues. The germline V gene encodes CDR1 SQVTM and CDR2 ANQGSEA.

CDR3 DNA: TGTGCCAGCAGCCCGGGACAGGGGCACTCTGGGGCCAACGTCCTGACTTTC. This gives the protein CASSPGQGHSGANVLTF. This chain connects TRBV5-6 to TRBJ2-6; 10 bases map to TRBD1. The CDR3 covers 17 residues. Germline V gene sequence: CDR1 SGHDT, CDR2 YYEEEE. The V gene end was trimmed by 4 bases and the J gene end by 0 bases; junction bases not matched to a gene: 4.

The CDR3 bases are TGTGCCATCAGGATATCTGGGGGACCGAGCACTGAAGCTTTCTTT. Translation: CAIRISGGPSTEAFF. The rearrangement uses TRBV10-3 and TRBJ1-1; the D gene is possibly TRBD1 (5 bases). From germline, CDR1 is ENHRY and CDR2 SYGVKD. With 6 bases removed from V and 4 bases from J, the gap between germline ends came to 18 bases. There are 15 residues in the CDR3.

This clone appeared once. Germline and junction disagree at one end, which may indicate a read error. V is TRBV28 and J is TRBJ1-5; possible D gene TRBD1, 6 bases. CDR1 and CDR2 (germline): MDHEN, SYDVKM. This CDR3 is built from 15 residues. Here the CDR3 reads CASSSPAGGNQPQHF. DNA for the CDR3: TGTGCCAGCAGTTCACCCGCTGGGGGCAACCAGCCCCAGCATTTT. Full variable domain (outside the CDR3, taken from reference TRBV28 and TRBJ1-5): DVKVTQSSRYLVKRTGEKVFLECVQDMDHENMFWYRQDPGLGLRLIYFSYDVKMKEKGDIPEGYSVSREKKERFSLILESASTNQTSMYLCASSSPAGGNQPQHFGDGTRLSIL.

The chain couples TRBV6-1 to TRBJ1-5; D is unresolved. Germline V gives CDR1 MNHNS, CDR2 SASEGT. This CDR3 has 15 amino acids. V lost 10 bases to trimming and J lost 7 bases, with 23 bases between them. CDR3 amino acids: CATLRLFEGSQPQHF. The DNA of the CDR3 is TGTGCCACCCTGCGCCTTTTTGAGGGTAGCCAGCCCCAGCATTTT.

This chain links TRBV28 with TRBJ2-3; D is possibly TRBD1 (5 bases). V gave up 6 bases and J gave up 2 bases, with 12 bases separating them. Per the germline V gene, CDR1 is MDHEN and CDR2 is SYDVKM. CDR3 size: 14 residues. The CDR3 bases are TGTGCCAGCAGATCAAGGGGCTCCACAGATACGCAGTATTTT. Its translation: CASRSRGSTDTQYF.

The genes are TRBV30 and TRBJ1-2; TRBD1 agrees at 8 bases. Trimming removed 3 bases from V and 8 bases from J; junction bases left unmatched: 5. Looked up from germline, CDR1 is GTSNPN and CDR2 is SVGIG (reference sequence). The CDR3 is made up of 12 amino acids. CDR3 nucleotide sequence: TGTGCCTGGAGGGTAGACAGGGGAGGCTACACCTTC. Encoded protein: CAWRVDRGGYTF. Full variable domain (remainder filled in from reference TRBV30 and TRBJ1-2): SQTIHQWPATLVQPVGSPLSLECTVEGTSNPNLYWYRQAAGRGLQLLFYSVGIGQISSEVPQNLSASRPQDRQFILSSKKLLLSDSGFYLCAWRVDRGGYTFGSGTRLTVV.

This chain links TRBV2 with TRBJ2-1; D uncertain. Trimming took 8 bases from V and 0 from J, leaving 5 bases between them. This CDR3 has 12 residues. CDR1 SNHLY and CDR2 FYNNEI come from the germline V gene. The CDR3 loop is CASWSSYNEQFF. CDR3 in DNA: TGTGCCAGCTGGAGCTCCTACAATGAGCAGTTCTTC.

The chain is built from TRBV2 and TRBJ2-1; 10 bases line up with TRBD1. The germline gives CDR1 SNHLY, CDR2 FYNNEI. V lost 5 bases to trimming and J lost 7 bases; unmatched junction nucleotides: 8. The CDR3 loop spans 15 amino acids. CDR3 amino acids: CASSQDRGRRNEQFF. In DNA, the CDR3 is TGTGCCAGCAGTCAAGACAGGGGGCGCCGGAATGAGCAGTTCTTC.

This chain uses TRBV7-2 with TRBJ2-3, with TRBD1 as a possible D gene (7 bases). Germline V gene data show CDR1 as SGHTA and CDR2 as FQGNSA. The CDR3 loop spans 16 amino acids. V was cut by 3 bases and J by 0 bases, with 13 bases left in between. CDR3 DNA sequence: TGTGCCAGCAGCTTTCGGGGGACAGTTAGCACAGATACGCAGTATTTT. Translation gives CASSFRGTVSTDTQYF. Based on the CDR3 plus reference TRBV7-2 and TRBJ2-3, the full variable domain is GAGVSQSPSNKVTEKGKDVELRCDPISGHTALYWYRQSLGQGLEFLIYFQGNSAPDKSGLPSDRFSAERTGGSVSTLTIQRTQQEDSAVYLCASSFRGTVSTDTQYFGPGTRLTVL.

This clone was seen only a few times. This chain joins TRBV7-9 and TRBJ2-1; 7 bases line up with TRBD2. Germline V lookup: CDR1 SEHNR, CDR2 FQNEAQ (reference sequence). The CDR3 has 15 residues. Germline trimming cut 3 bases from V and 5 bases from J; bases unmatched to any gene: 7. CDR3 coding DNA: TGTGCCAGCAGCTTTACCGGGACTATGAACAATGAGCAGTTCTTC. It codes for CASSFTGTMNNEQFF.

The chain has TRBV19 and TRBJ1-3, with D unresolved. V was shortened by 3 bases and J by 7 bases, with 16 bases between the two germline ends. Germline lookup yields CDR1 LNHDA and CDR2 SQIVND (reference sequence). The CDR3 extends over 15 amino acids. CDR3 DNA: TGTGCCAGTAGTATGAGGACCTCAGATTGGAACACCATATATTTT. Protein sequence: CASSMRTSDWNTIYF.

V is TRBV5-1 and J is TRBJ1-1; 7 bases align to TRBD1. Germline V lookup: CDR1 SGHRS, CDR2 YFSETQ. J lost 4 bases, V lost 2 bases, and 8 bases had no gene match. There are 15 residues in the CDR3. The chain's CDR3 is CASSFTGEASTEAFF. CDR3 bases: TGCGCCAGCAGCTTCACAGGGGAAGCGAGCACTGAAGCTTTCTTT.

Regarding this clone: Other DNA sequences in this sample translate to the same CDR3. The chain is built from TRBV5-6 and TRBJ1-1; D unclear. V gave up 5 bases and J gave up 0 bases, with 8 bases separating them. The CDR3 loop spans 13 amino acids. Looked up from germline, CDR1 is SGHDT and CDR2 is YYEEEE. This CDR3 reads CASRSGMNTEAFF. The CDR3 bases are TGTGCCAGCAGGTCTGGGATGAACACTGAAGCTTTCTTT.

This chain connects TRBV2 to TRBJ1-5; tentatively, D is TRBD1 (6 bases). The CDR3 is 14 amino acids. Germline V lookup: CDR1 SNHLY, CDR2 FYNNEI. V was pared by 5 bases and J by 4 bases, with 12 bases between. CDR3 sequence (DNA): TGTGCCAGCAGTCCAGGCAGGGGAAATCAGCCCCAGCATTTT. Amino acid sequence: CASSPGRGNQPQHF.

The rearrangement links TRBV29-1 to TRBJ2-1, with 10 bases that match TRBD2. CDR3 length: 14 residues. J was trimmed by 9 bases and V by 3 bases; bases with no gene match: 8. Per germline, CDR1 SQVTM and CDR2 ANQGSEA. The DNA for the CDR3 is TGCAGCGTTGATGGACTAGCGGAATGGGGTGAGCAGTTCTTC. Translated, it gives CSVDGLAEWGEQFF.

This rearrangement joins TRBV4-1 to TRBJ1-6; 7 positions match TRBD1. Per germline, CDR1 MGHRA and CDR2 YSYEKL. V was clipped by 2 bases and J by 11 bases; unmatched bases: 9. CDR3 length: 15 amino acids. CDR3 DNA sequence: TGCGCCAGCAGCCAACCAGACAGGGCAATCCCACCCCTCCACTTT. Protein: CASSQPDRAIPPLHF.

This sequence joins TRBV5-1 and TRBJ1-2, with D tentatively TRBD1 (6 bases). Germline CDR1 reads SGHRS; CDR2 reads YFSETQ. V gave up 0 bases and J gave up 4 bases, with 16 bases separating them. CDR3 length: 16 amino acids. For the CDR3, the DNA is TGCGCCAGCAGCTTGGCGCCAACAGGGATCAGCTATGGCTACACCTTC. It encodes CASSLAPTGISYGYTF. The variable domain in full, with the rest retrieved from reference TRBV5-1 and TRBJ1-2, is KAGVTQTPRYLIKTRGQQVTLSCSPISGHRSVSWYQQTPGQGLQFLFEYFSETQRNKGNFPGRFSGRQFSNSRSEMNVSTLELGDSALYLCASSLAPTGISYGYTFGSGTRLTVV.

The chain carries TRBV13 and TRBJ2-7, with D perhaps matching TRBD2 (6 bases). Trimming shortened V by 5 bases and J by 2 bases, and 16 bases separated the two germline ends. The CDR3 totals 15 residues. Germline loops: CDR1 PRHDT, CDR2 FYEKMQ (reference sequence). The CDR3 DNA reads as TGTGCCAGCAGCAAGTGGGGCGGGAACACCTACGAGCAGTACTTC. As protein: CASSKWGGNTYEQYF.